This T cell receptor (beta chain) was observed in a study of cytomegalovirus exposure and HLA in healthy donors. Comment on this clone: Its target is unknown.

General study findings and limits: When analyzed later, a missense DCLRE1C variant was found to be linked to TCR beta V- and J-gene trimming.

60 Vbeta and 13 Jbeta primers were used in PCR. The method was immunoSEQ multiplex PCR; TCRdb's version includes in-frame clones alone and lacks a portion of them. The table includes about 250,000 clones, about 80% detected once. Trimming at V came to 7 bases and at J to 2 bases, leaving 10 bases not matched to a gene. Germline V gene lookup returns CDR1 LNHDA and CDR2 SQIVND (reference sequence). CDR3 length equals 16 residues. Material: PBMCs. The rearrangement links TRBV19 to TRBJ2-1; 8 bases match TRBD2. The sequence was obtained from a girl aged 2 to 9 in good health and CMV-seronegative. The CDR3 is CASIGSAGGTYNEQFF. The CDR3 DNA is TGTGCCAGTATCGGGAGTGCGGGAGGTACCTACAATGAGCAGTTCTTC.